These 30 T cell receptor beta chains were sequenced from one sample in a study of beta chain features in type 1 diabetes. Expressed TCRB transcripts were sequenced, since all the RNA that had been isolated was reverse transcribed. Sequencing used immunoSEQ multiplex PCR; TCRdb keeps in-frame clones, though not all of them. The data contain 350,000 to 450,000 clones, over 12% of them singletons. Sequencing was done on a sample of naive CD4+ T cells from blood. Receptors originate from a woman aged 18-29 years in good health.

This chain uses TRBV29-1 with TRBJ1-1, with D uncertain. V was shortened by 5 bases and J by 4 bases, with 8 bases between the two germline ends. The CDR3 is 11 residues long. Germline V CDR1 and CDR2: SQVTM, ANQGSEA. The CDR3 DNA reads as TGCAGCGTTCCTTTCGGCACTGAAGCTTTCTTT. Translating it yields CSVPFGTEAFF.

About this clone itself: This specimen includes other DNA sequences encoding the same CDR3. V and J are TRBV19 and TRBJ2-1; 7 bases are a match to TRBD2. Per the germline V gene, CDR1 is LNHDA and CDR2 is SQIVND (reference sequence). The CDR3 has 15 residues. J lost 0 bases, V lost 9 bases, and 8 bases had no gene match. The chain's CDR3 is CASSILAASYNEQFF. The CDR3 DNA is TGTGCCAGCTCGATCCTAGCGGCCTCCTACAATGAGCAGTTCTTC.

The table lists this clone with a few counts. This chain links TRBV2 with TRBJ1-2, with 7 bases matching TRBD1. V lost 3 bases and J lost 2; bases outside the gene matches: 0. The germline CDR1 and CDR2 sequences are SNHLY and FYNNEI. The CDR3 loop spans 13 amino acids. This CDR3 is CASSETGNYGYTF. The CDR3 DNA is TGTGCCAGCAGTGAGACAGGGAACTATGGCTACACCTTC.

The chain carries TRBV5-4 and TRBJ2-2; D is possibly TRBD1 (5 bases). Germline lookup yields CDR1 SGHNT and CDR2 YYREEE (reference sequence). There are 16 residues in the CDR3. With 5 bases removed from V and 6 bases from J, the gap between germline ends came to 20 bases. The CDR3 DNA sequence: TGTGCCAGCAGTAAACGGAAACCGGACACGTCCGGGGAGCTGTTTTTT. Translation gives CASSKRKPDTSGELFF.

This sequence joins TRBV13 and TRBJ2-3; 10 bases map to TRBD1. CDR1 PRHDT and CDR2 FYEKMQ come from the germline V gene (reference sequence). This CDR3 is built from 15 residues. Trimming removed 5 bases from V and 3 bases from J; junction bases left unmatched: 5. As DNA, the CDR3 is TGTGCCAGCAGCGGCCGGGACAGGGGAACAGATACGCAGTATTTT. Amino acid sequence: CASSGRDRGTDTQYF. The full variable domain, rest sourced from reference TRBV13 and TRBJ2-3, is AAGVIQSPRHLIKEKRETATLKCYPIPRHDTVYWYQQGPGQDPQFLISFYEKMQSDKGSIPDRFSAQQFSDYHSELNMSSLELGDSALYFCASSGRDRGTDTQYFGPGTRLTVL.

The rearrangement joins TRBV4-2 to TRBJ2-7; 12 nucleotides align to TRBD2. V lost 1 base to trimming and J lost 1 base; unmatched junction nucleotides: 5. The CDR3 totals 17 residues. CDR1 LGHNA and CDR2 YNFKEQ come from the germline V gene. The CDR3 is CASSQAGTSGRSYEQYF. As DNA, the CDR3 is TGTGCCAGCAGCCAAGCCGGGACTAGCGGGCGATCCTACGAGCAGTACTTC.

The sample holds a few counts of this clone. This rearrangement joins TRBV5-4 to TRBJ2-3; D is undetermined. The CDR3 has 16 amino acids. Germline V lookup: CDR1 SGHNT, CDR2 YYREEE (reference sequence). V was shortened by 2 bases and J by 2 bases, with 15 bases between the two germline ends. The CDR3 region has the DNA TGTGCCAGCAGCTTCATTGCGGAGCGAAACACAGATACGCAGTATTTT. Encoded protein: CASSFIAERNTDTQYF.

In this sample, this clone turned up a few times. The CDR3 nucleotides read TGTGCCAGCAGCCAAGAACCGGAGAGACGCTCGGGAAACACCATATATTTT. Translating it yields CASSQEPERRSGNTIYF. The chain has TRBV4-2 and TRBJ1-3; D remains unclear. V lost 0 bases and J 4 bases, leaving 16 bases between the germline ends. CDR3 size: 17 residues. Germline values: CDR1 LGHNA, CDR2 YNFKEQ.

Only a few counts were recorded for this clone. J is TRBJ2-1 and V is TRBV30; possible D gene TRBD2, 5 bases. The germline V and J ends were trimmed by 2 bases and 7 bases, with 9 bases remaining between them. In germline, CDR1 is GTSNPN, CDR2 SVGIG (reference sequence). The CDR3 loop spans 12 amino acids. The CDR3 protein is CAWSRTRNEQFF. The CDR3 nucleotides read TGTGCCTGGAGTAGAACTAGGAATGAGCAGTTCTTC.

This rearrangement joins TRBV2 to TRBJ1-4, with TRBD1 matching over 7 bases. Losses at the gene ends were 5 bases for V and 5 bases for J; bases not matched to a gene: 8. Germline V lookup: CDR1 SNHLY, CDR2 FYNNEI. The CDR3 consists of 15 residues. This CDR3 is CASSLGTVGNEKLFF. In DNA, the CDR3 is TGTGCCAGCAGTCTAGGGACAGTGGGGAATGAAAAACTGTTTTTT.

This clone was seen more than once but under ten times. The chain joins TRBV7-8 to TRBJ1-1; 8 nucleotides line up with TRBD1. The CDR3 contains 12 residues. The germline V gene has CDR1 SGHVS and CDR2 FQNEAQ. V shed 5 bases and J 7 bases; nucleotides not matched to a gene: 3. The CDR3: CASSRTGFEAFF. The CDR3 DNA reads as TGTGCCAGCAGCAGGACAGGGTTTGAAGCTTTCTTT. The entire variable domain, with the rest obtained from reference TRBV7-8 and TRBJ1-1, is as follows: GAGVSQSPRYKVAKRGQDVALRCDPISGHVSLFWYQQALGQGPEFLTYFQNEAQLDKSGLPSDRFFAERPEGSVSTLKIQRTQQEDSAVYLCASSRTGFEAFFGQGTRLTVV.

V usage is TRBV14 and J usage is TRBJ2-7; possibly TRBD1 for D (5 bases). This CDR3 spans 13 amino acids. Deletions cut 5 bases from V and 5 bases from J, with 13 bases between. Germline V gene data show CDR1 as SGHDN and CDR2 as FVKESK. This chain's CDR3 is CASSRPGWHEQYF. The CDR3 nucleotides read TGTGCCAGCAGCAGACCAGGGTGGCACGAGCAGTACTTC.

The gene calls are TRBV15 and TRBJ2-3; D remains ambiguous. Germline V gene data show CDR1 as LNHNV and CDR2 as YYDKDF (reference sequence). The CDR3 is made up of 12 amino acids. Trimming left V 2 bases short and J 5 bases short, with 5 bases between. This CDR3 reads CATSRLGDTQYF. As DNA, the CDR3 is TGTGCCACCAGCAGACTCGGAGATACGCAGTATTTT.

This clone showed up just a few times. This chain connects TRBV7-2 to TRBJ2-1; TRBD2 matches at 9 bases. Germline V gives CDR1 SGHTA, CDR2 FQGNSA. V shed 5 bases, J shed 3 bases, and the junction held 8 bases outside the gene matches. The CDR3 is 16 residues long. CDR3 DNA sequence: TGTGCCAGCAGCGCCGTAGCGGGGGCTCTCTACAATGAGCAGTTCTTC. Amino acids: CASSAVAGALYNEQFF.

In its sample, this clone was seen a few times. The J gene is TRBJ2-6, the V gene TRBV21-1; TRBD1, the table's D call, was not compared with the DNA. TRBV21-1 is noted as a pseudogene. The CDR3 totals 15 residues. CDR3 coding DNA: TGTGCCAGCAGCAAAGGGCAGGCGGGGGCCAACGTCCTGACTTTC. Translating it yields CASSKGQAGANVLTF.

This clone turned up a few times. The chain carries TRBV5-1 and TRBJ2-1; 7 bases line up with TRBD2. CDR1 SGHRS and CDR2 YFSETQ come from the germline V gene. Trimming at V came to 0 bases and at J to 1 base, leaving 7 bases not matched to a gene. The CDR3 is 17 residues long. CDR3 sequence (DNA): TGCGCCAGCAGCTTGGCCCGGAACGGGAGGTCCTACAATGAGCAGTTCTTC. Translating it yields CASSLARNGRSYNEQFF.

This chain links TRBV5-1 with TRBJ2-7, with TRBD1 matching 8 bases. The J segment lost 0 bases and the V segment lost 3 bases, leaving 5 bases of the junction unmatched. Germline loops: CDR1 SGHRS, CDR2 YFSETQ. The CDR3 consists of 15 residues. CDR3 region: CASSSGDRSSYEQYF. Written as DNA, the CDR3 is TGCGCCAGCAGCTCTGGGGACAGGAGCTCCTACGAGCAGTACTTC.

The chain couples TRBV4-1 to TRBJ1-1; D ambiguous. This CDR3 is built from 15 residues. Trimming took off 4 bases at V and 0 bases at J, with 12 bases between the two ends. Looked up from germline, CDR1 is MGHRA and CDR2 is YSYEKL. Here the CDR3 reads CASSPRSGMNTEAFF. The CDR3, as DNA: TGCGCCAGCAGCCCGAGAAGCGGCATGAACACTGAAGCTTTCTTT.

This clone has a handful of counts. The chain employs TRBV2 and TRBJ2-7; a possible D gene is TRBD2 (6 bases). The V end lost 5 bases, the J end lost 1 base, and 12 bases lay between the germline ends. The length of the CDR3 is 14 residues. CDR1 is SNHLY, CDR2 FYNNEI, per germline. CDR3 residues: CASSSGRGSYEQYF. The CDR3 region has the DNA TGTGCCAGCAGTTCTGGACGGGGGTCCTACGAGCAGTACTTC.

CDR3 DNA sequence: TGCAGCGTTTCGGAGGGGGAAAAACTGTTTTTT. This encodes CSVSEGEKLFF. The V gene is TRBV29-1, the J gene TRBJ1-4; a possible D gene is TRBD1 (5 bases). The CDR3 consists of 11 residues. Germline V lookup: CDR1 SQVTM, CDR2 ANQGSEA. V lost 5 bases and J 8 bases, leaving 9 bases between the germline ends.

This clone was detected only a few times. The V call is TRBV11-1, the J call TRBJ2-5, with 10 bases aligning to TRBD1. CDR1 and CDR2 from the germline V gene are SGHAT and FQDESV (reference sequence). CDR3 length equals 14 residues. With 6 bases clipped from V and 3 bases from J, the junction kept 4 bases outside the gene matches. CDR3 sequence (DNA): TGTGCCAGCAGTTCGGGACAGGGGAAAGAGACCCAGTACTTC. It translates to CASSSGQGKETQYF.

The V call is TRBV7-2, the J call TRBJ2-3, with D tentatively TRBD1 (6 bases). Germline loops: CDR1 SGHTA, CDR2 FQGNSA. V shed 4 bases and J shed 0 bases, with 11 bases lying between them. This CDR3 region has 15 residues. CDR3 in amino acids: CASSSDRSSTDTQYF. For the CDR3, the DNA is TGTGCCAGCAGCTCGGACAGATCTAGCACAGATACGCAGTATTTT.

This clone occurred a few times. This chain connects TRBV9 to TRBJ1-1; 9 positions agree with TRBD1. V lost 5 bases to trimming and J lost 6 bases; unmatched junction nucleotides: 11. This CDR3 region has 15 residues. Germline loops: CDR1 SGDLS, CDR2 YYNGEE. The CDR3 region is CASSERGQGASEAFF. In nucleotides, the CDR3 is TGTGCCAGCAGTGAGCGGGGACAGGGAGCATCTGAAGCTTTCTTT.

CDR3 DNA: TGTGCCAGCAGCTTAGATCGACAGTGGGGACAGGGGGGCTACACCTTC. Protein sequence: CASSLDRQWGQGGYTF. The chain recombines TRBV7-9 with TRBJ1-2; 10 nucleotides match TRBD1. CDR1 is SEHNR and CDR2 is FQNEAQ in the germline V gene (reference sequence). J was trimmed by 8 bases and V by 1 base; bases with no gene match: 10. This CDR3 has 16 amino acids.

This clone was picked up a small number of times. This sequence joins TRBV29-1 and TRBJ2-3, with 11 bases matching TRBD2. This CDR3 spans 16 amino acids. Germline values: CDR1 SQVTM, CDR2 ANQGSEA. J was trimmed by 9 bases and V by 7 bases; bases with no gene match: 18. CDR3 sequence (DNA): TGCAGCGCAGACTTACTGGGACTAGCGGAATGGGAAACGCAGTATTTT. This encodes CSADLLGLAEWETQYF.

This clone was counted between two and nine times. This chain connects TRBV10-3 to TRBJ1-1, with D uncertain. CDR1 ENHRY and CDR2 SYGVKD come from the germline V gene. Trimming took off 3 bases at V and 1 base at J, with 12 bases between the two ends. This CDR3 region has 15 residues. CDR3 protein: CAISEPGKENTEAFF. The CDR3 coding sequence is TGTGCCATCAGTGAACCGGGGAAGGAGAACACTGAAGCTTTCTTT.

The gene calls are TRBV4-2 and TRBJ2-3; D unresolved. The germline CDR1 and CDR2 sequences are LGHNA and YNFKEQ. V lost 3 bases, J lost 2 bases, and 15 bases lay in between. This CDR3 contains 16 residues. CDR3 in amino acids: CASSHRVESYTDTQYF. The CDR3, as DNA: TGTGCCAGCAGCCACCGGGTTGAGTCCTACACAGATACGCAGTATTTT.

This clone came up a few times. The chain has TRBV6-6 and TRBJ1-5; no firm D call. The germline CDR1 and CDR2 sequences are MNHNY and SVGAGI (reference sequence). The CDR3 sequence is 12 residues long. With 5 bases removed from V and 11 bases from J, the gap between germline ends came to 13 bases. The CDR3 is CASSKTHTAQHF. Here the CDR3 DNA reads TGTGCCAGCAGTAAAACTCATACAGCCCAGCATTTT.

The V call is TRBV18, the J call TRBJ1-5; 9 nucleotides line up with TRBD1. This CDR3 has 13 residues. The V and J ends lost 3 bases and 7 bases, in that order; junction bases with no gene match: 1. From germline, CDR1 is KGHSH and CDR2 LQKENI. The CDR3 nucleotides are TGTGCCAGCTCACCGGGACAGGGACAGCCCCAGCATTTT. It codes for CASSPGQGQPQHF.

This clone was seen a handful of times. V is TRBV7-9 and J is TRBJ2-1; maybe TRBD1 (6 bases). Germline V gene sequence: CDR1 SEHNR, CDR2 FQNEAQ (reference sequence). The V and J ends lost 1 base and 9 bases respectively, with 10 bases between them. This CDR3 is 13 amino acids long. The CDR3 sequence: CASSLVAGAEQFF. The CDR3 DNA follows: TGTGCCAGCAGCTTAGTGGCAGGGGCTGAGCAGTTCTTC. The complete variable domain, with remaining parts taken from reference TRBV7-9 and TRBJ2-1, reads DTGVSQNPRHKITKRGQNVTFRCDPISEHNRLYWYRQTLGQGPEFLTYFQNEAQLEKSRLLSDRFSAERPKGSFSTLEIQRTEQGDSAMYLCASSLVAGAEQFFGPGTRLTVL.